This is a list of T cell receptor beta chains from one sample in a study of beta chain features in type 1 diabetes. TCRdb's copy holds only in-frame clones and misses some; the assay was immunoSEQ multiplex PCR. The sample carries hundreds of thousands of clones, around 10% recorded once. The source material was naive CD4+ T cells from blood. Every receptor here comes from a woman younger than 30 in good health. The CDR3 runs from the conserved cysteine through the conserved F or W. The D gene is left open where the match is weak. Part of the rows lack a size; the others show once, few, many or a class for expanded clones.

TRBV11-2	.	.	TRBJ2-5	CASSLRGTWWETQYF	TGTGCCAGCAGCTTAAGGGGGACATGGTGGGAGACCCAGTACTTC
TRBV15	.	.	TRBJ1-5	CATSFPGEGNQPQHF	TGTGCCACCAGCTTCCCAGGGGAGGGCAATCAGCCCCAGCATTTT
TRBV5-6	.	few	TRBJ2-1	CASSFGQKYNEQFF	TGTGCCAGCAGCTTCGGACAGAAATACAATGAGCAGTTCTTC
TRBV28	TRBD2	few	TRBJ2-5	CATQPSGGATQYF	TGTGCCACTCAACCTAGCGGGGGTGCGACCCAGTACTTC
TRBV29-1	.	few	TRBJ2-3	CSVERAAVGTDTQYF	TGCAGCGTTGAAAGGGCCGCCGTAGGCACAGATACGCAGTATTTT
TRBV11-2	.	few	TRBJ2-1	CASSRGVRYNEQFF	TGTGCCAGCAGCCGAGGGGTTCGGTACAATGAGCAGTTCTTC
TRBV4-1	TRBD1	.	TRBJ2-3	CASSQDRTGRPYTQYF	TGCGCCAGCAGCCAAGATAGGACAGGAAGACCGTATACGCAGTATTTT
TRBV5-1	TRBD2	.	TRBJ2-3	CASSSSSGADTQYF	TGCGCCAGCAGCTCATCTAGCGGGGCCGATACGCAGTATTTT
TRBV25-1	.	few	TRBJ1-3	CASMAPSGNTIYF	TGTGCCAGCATGGCTCCTTCTGGAAACACCATATATTTT
TRBV5-1	.	few	TRBJ2-3	CASNPSVADTQYF	TGCGCCAGCAATCCCTCCGTGGCAGATACGCAGTATTTT
TRBV5-1	.	.	TRBJ2-1	CASRAQGAYNEQFF	TGCGCCAGCAGGGCCCAAGGGGCTTACAATGAGCAGTTCTTC
TRBV5-6	.	.	TRBJ2-4	CASSWLATALKNIQYF	TGTGCCAGCAGCTGGCTCGCGACAGCCTTAAAAAACATTCAGTACTTC